This passage covers 14 T cell receptor beta chains from one sample sequenced in a study of blood T cell repertoires in COVID-19. Here immunoSEQ multiplex PCR was the method, and the copy in TCRdb shows in-frame clones only, minus some. The repertoire consists of approximately 64,000 clones, with 88% occurring once and the leading ten covering roughly 43%. The sequenced sample consisted of peripheral blood. All receptors derive from a woman in her fifties or sixties with COVID-19, enrolled during active disease.

J is TRBJ2-6 and V is TRBV28; TRBD1 might be the D (6 bases). The germline gives CDR1 MDHEN, CDR2 SYDVKM. With 10 bases removed from V and 4 bases from J, the gap between germline ends came to 17 bases. The CDR3 totals 15 residues. The CDR3 protein is CAIEDRRGGANVLTF. The CDR3 nucleotides read TGTGCCATCGAAGACAGGCGAGGAGGGGCCAACGTCCTGACTTTC.

In the case of this clone: The junction does not match germline at one end; this may be a read error. The rearrangement links TRBV7-2 to TRBJ2-2; 15 positions match TRBD2. Per the germline V gene, CDR1 is SGHTA and CDR2 is FQGNSA. The CDR3 covers 18 residues. For the CDR3, the DNA is TGCGCCAGCAGCCTAGGACTAGCGGGGGGGGCGAACACCGGGGAGCTGTTTTTT. Translated, it gives CASSLGLAGGANTGELFF.

CDR3 in DNA: TGTGCCAGCAGGGGGAGCGGTGAAGCTTTCTTT. It specifies CASRGSGEAFF. The V gene is TRBV7-9, the J gene TRBJ1-1; D is uncertain. Germline loops: CDR1 SEHNR, CDR2 FQNEAQ (reference sequence). The CDR3 extends over 11 amino acids. V dropped 6 bases and J dropped 7 bases, with 9 bases sitting between them.

V is TRBV7-8 and J is TRBJ2-7; 7 bases fit TRBD2. The V gene end was trimmed by 5 bases and the J gene end by 4 bases; junction bases not matched to a gene: 8. The CDR3 runs to 14 residues. The V gene's germline CDR1 is SGHVS and CDR2 FQNEAQ. CDR3 region: CASSGMGGGYEQYF. The CDR3 DNA follows: TGTGCCAGCAGCGGCATGGGGGGAGGGTACGAGCAGTACTTC.

The chain combines TRBV7-9 with TRBJ2-5, with TRBD2 matching over 9 bases. Germline V lookup: CDR1 SEHNR, CDR2 FQNEAQ (reference sequence). The CDR3 covers 17 residues. The ends lost 6 bases at V and 5 bases at J; junction bases unmatched: 16. As DNA, the CDR3 is TGTGCCAGCAGTCCCGGGAGGCGGGGGGGCTTCTCCGAGACCCAGTACTTC. Residues: CASSPGRRGGFSETQYF.

The rearrangement uses TRBV7-9 and TRBJ2-1, with 8 bases fitting TRBD2. The CDR3 extends over 17 amino acids. Per germline, CDR1 SEHNR and CDR2 FQNEAQ (reference sequence). The ends lost 5 bases at V and 4 bases at J; junction bases unmatched: 13. The chain's CDR3 is CASSPYFAGGEYNEQFF. For the CDR3, the DNA is TGTGCCAGCAGCCCCTACTTTGCGGGGGGCGAGTACAATGAGCAGTTCTTC.

The V and J genes are TRBV28 and TRBJ1-5, with D perhaps TRBD1 (6 bases). V shed 5 bases and J shed 7 bases, with 15 bases lying between them. The germline V gene has CDR1 MDHEN and CDR2 SYDVKM. The CDR3 covers 14 residues. The CDR3 bases are TGTGCCAGCAGTCCGGGCAGGGGAAGGCAGCCCCAGCATTTT. This codes for CASSPGRGRQPQHF.

The gene calls are TRBV7-2 and TRBJ1-2; perhaps TRBD1 as D (5 bases). CDR3 length equals 16 residues. Germline V gene data show CDR1 as SGHTA and CDR2 as FQGNSA. Trimming stripped 5 bases from V and 4 bases from J, with 20 bases between. CDR3 nucleotide sequence: TGTGCCAGCAGCGGGGCTAGGGCGAATAAGGGCTATGGCTACACCTTC. This gives the protein CASSGARANKGYGYTF.

This chain links TRBV18 with TRBJ2-2; unclear D gene. The germline V gene has CDR1 KGHSH and CDR2 LQKENI. The CDR3 runs to 14 residues. V lost 7 bases, J lost 1 base, and 10 bases lay in between. The CDR3 DNA reads TGTGCCAGCTTCCTCGCGAGGAACACCGGGGAGCTGTTTTTT. As protein: CASFLARNTGELFF.

The chain is built from TRBV21-1 and TRBJ2-1; the table calls TRBD2, which could not be checked here. TRBV21-1 is designated a pseudogene. The CDR3 covers 14 residues. This CDR3 is CASSKGGAYNEQFF. The CDR3 DNA reads as TGTGCCAGCAGCAAGGGGGGAGCCTACAATGAGCAGTTCTTC.

The rearrangement uses TRBV25-1 and TRBJ1-1, with TRBD1 as a possible D gene (5 bases). The CDR3 has 12 residues. Germline assignment: CDR1 MGHDK and CDR2 SYGVNS. V was pared by 8 bases and J by 0 bases, with 7 bases between. The DNA for the CDR3 is TGTGCCAGCCGACAGATGAACACTGAAGCTTTCTTT. Translating it yields CASRQMNTEAFF.

V gene TRBV19 combines with J gene TRBJ2-5, with 9 bases identical to TRBD1. The junction had 4 bases not matched to a gene; V was cut back by 3 bases and J by 5 bases. CDR1 LNHDA and CDR2 SQIVND come from the germline V gene (reference sequence). This CDR3 contains 14 residues. Here the CDR3 reads CASSIGTGPETQYF. CDR3 nucleotide sequence: TGTGCCAGTAGTATCGGGACAGGGCCGGAGACCCAGTACTTC. Full variable domain (outside the CDR3, taken from reference TRBV19 and TRBJ2-5): DGGITQSPKYLFRKEGQNVTLSCEQNLNHDAMYWYRQDPGQGLRLIYYSQIVNDFQKGDIAEGYSVSREKKESFPLTVTSAQKNPTAFYLCASSIGTGPETQYFGPGTRLLVL.

The chain joins TRBV4-3 to TRBJ2-1; D might be TRBD1 (6 bases). This CDR3 contains 15 residues. V lost 1 base and J lost 9, with 16 bases in between. Germline-derived CDR1 and CDR2 are LGHNA and YSLEER. CDR3 bases: TGCGCCAGCAGCCAAGGCAGGGGTAACCTTGTTGAGCAGTTCTTC. Protein: CASSQGRGNLVEQFF.

The chain has TRBV28 and TRBJ2-7; D remains unclear. This CDR3 is 14 amino acids long. V was trimmed by 4 bases and J by 5 bases, leaving 15 bases between them. Germline V CDR1 and CDR2: MDHEN, SYDVKM. The chain's CDR3 is CASSSPGSPNEQYF. The CDR3 DNA sequence: TGTGCCAGCAGTTCCCCAGGATCTCCTAACGAGCAGTACTTC.